These 24 T cell receptor beta chains were all obtained from the same sample, sequenced in a study of blood T cell repertoires in COVID-19. Assay: immunoSEQ multiplex PCR; the TCRdb copy retains only in-frame clones and omits some. This sample has roughly 170,000 clones, with 84% found just once. Source material: peripheral blood. The origin of the receptors is a human donor in a cohort sampled during active COVID-19.

The chain employs TRBV7-9 and TRBJ2-3; the match to TRBD1 covers 8 bases. With V trimmed by 4 bases and J by 3 bases, 9 bases remained unmatched. CDR1 and CDR2 (germline): SEHNR, FQNEAQ (reference sequence). This CDR3 contains 16 residues. The chain's CDR3 is CASSYPRTGLTDTQYF. Written as DNA, the CDR3 is TGTGCCAGCAGCTACCCCCGGACAGGGTTGACAGATACGCAGTATTTT.

The J gene is TRBJ1-2, the V gene TRBV2; possibly TRBD1 for D (5 bases). Trimming removed 8 bases from V and 8 bases from J, with 9 bases in between. The CDR3 is 10 residues long. The germline gives CDR1 SNHLY, CDR2 FYNNEI. The CDR3 protein is CASRRGGYTF. In nucleotides, the CDR3 is TGTGCCAGCCGAAGGGGAGGCTACACCTTC.

The chain combines TRBV6-5 with TRBJ2-2; perhaps TRBD1 as D (5 bases). Trimming left V 6 bases short and J 1 base short, with 9 bases between. This CDR3 has 14 amino acids. Germline lookup yields CDR1 MNHEY and CDR2 SVGAGI. The chain's CDR3 is CASSIGQNTGELFF. Written as DNA, the CDR3 is TGTGCCAGCAGCATCGGACAGAACACCGGGGAGCTGTTTTTT.

This chain joins TRBV5-1 and TRBJ1-4; tentative D call: TRBD1 (5 bases). Germline CDR1 and CDR2: SGHRS and YFSETQ. The ends were cut back, 1 base at V and 6 bases at J, with 10 bases in the middle. The CDR3 length is 14 residues. Here the CDR3 reads CASSLQQTDEKLFF. In DNA, the CDR3 is TGCGCCAGCAGCTTGCAACAGACAGATGAAAAACTGTTTTTT.

The CDR3 loop reads CASSFLSQSEAGELFF. The CDR3 coding sequence is TGTGCCAGCAGCTTCCTATCACAGTCGGAGGCCGGGGAGCTGTTTTTT. The rearrangement links TRBV5-6 to TRBJ2-2; D is perhaps TRBD2 (5 bases). Germline V gene lookup returns CDR1 SGHDT and CDR2 YYEEEE. Deletions cut 2 bases from V and 6 bases from J, with 17 bases between. CDR3 length: 16 residues.

The chain combines TRBV7-9 with TRBJ2-1; 7 bases agree with TRBD2. After removal of 5 bases from V and 2 bases from J, the junction contained 9 bases not matched to a gene. CDR3 size: 16 residues. Germline loops: CDR1 SEHNR, CDR2 FQNEAQ (reference sequence). The CDR3 here is CASSHPGTTTYNEQFF. The CDR3 bases are TGTGCCAGCAGCCATCCCGGGACTACAACCTACAATGAGCAGTTCTTC.

The gene calls are TRBV6-1 and TRBJ2-4; possible D gene TRBD2, 6 bases. V lost 3 bases to trimming and J lost 1 base, with 10 bases between them. Looked up from germline, CDR1 is MNHNS and CDR2 is SASEGT. The CDR3 extends over 15 amino acids. Here the CDR3 DNA reads TGTGCCAGCAGTGATAGCGGTGGGGCCAAAAACATTCAGTACTTC. Translated, it gives CASSDSGGAKNIQYF.

V and J are TRBV28 and TRBJ1-1, with D perhaps TRBD1 (5 bases). V shed 5 bases and J shed 4 bases, with 11 bases lying between them. Germline V CDR1 and CDR2: MDHEN, SYDVKM. CDR3 length equals 13 residues. CDR3 sequence (DNA): TGTGCCAGCAGTGATCGGGGGGGCACTGAAGCTTTCTTT. Translated: CASSDRGGTEAFF.

The table lists this clone with a few counts. The rearrangement uses TRBV28 and TRBJ1-1; D gene uncertain. Germline CDR1 reads MDHEN; CDR2 reads SYDVKM. Trimming cost V 5 bases and J 2 bases, with 9 bases left between them. The CDR3 length is 13 residues. The CDR3 DNA follows: TGTGCCAGCAGTCCCCGTTCTAACACTGAAGCTTTCTTT. Translating it yields CASSPRSNTEAFF.

This clone has just one count. This chain uses TRBV6-5 with TRBJ1-2, with D unresolved. With 3 bases removed from V and 2 bases from J, the gap between germline ends came to 16 bases. This CDR3 has 16 amino acids. Germline V gene data show CDR1 as MNHEY and CDR2 as SVGAGI. CDR3 sequence reads: CASSYFRVGGNYGYTF. The CDR3 nucleotides are TGTGCCAGCAGTTATTTTCGGGTGGGCGGGAACTATGGCTACACCTTC.

The chain carries TRBV19 and TRBJ2-1; no firm D call. V shed 0 bases and J shed 9 bases, with 12 bases lying between them. Germline assignment: CDR1 LNHDA and CDR2 SQIVND (reference sequence). The CDR3 length is 14 residues. As DNA, the CDR3 is TGTGCCAGTAGTATAGATCTTGGGCCCTTTGAGCAGTTCTTC. Translating gives CASSIDLGPFEQFF.

There are a few counts of this clone. This chain links TRBV19 with TRBJ1-2; 8 nucleotides line up with TRBD1. V was clipped by 5 bases and J by 8 bases; unmatched bases: 7. CDR1 is LNHDA, CDR2 SQIVND, per germline (reference sequence). This CDR3 has 13 amino acids. The CDR3: CASSRQGAPGYTF. CDR3 DNA sequence: TGTGCCAGTAGTCGTCAGGGGGCGCCGGGCTACACCTTC.

V gene TRBV19 combines with J gene TRBJ1-6; 7 bases map to TRBD1. Per germline, CDR1 LNHDA and CDR2 SQIVND (reference sequence). The CDR3 is 15 amino acids. V dropped 9 bases and J dropped 0; count of bases not matched to a gene: 5. The CDR3 nucleotides are TGTGCCAGCGCACAGGGGAGCTCCTATAATTCACCCCTCCACTTT. Protein product: CASAQGSSYNSPLHF.

V gene TRBV6-5 combines with J gene TRBJ1-2, with no clear D. V lost 7 bases and J lost 3, with 12 bases in between. CDR3 length equals 13 residues. The V gene's germline CDR1 is MNHEY and CDR2 SVGAGI. The CDR3 bases are TGTGCCAGCATGCGCGGGTCTGACTATGGCTACACCTTC. Protein sequence: CASMRGSDYGYTF.

V gene TRBV6-4 combines with J gene TRBJ2-3; D remains unclear. This CDR3 has 14 amino acids. Germline values: CDR1 MRHNA, CDR2 SNTAGT. The V gene lost 5 bases and the J gene lost 3 bases, with 12 bases spanning the gap. CDR3 protein: CASSIEAATDTQYF. The DNA for the CDR3 is TGTGCCAGCAGTATCGAGGCAGCGACAGATACGCAGTATTTT.

About this clone: Other DNA sequences from this sample encode an identical CDR3 as well. The genes are TRBV4-1 and TRBJ2-7, with D tentatively TRBD2 (6 bases). Germline loops: CDR1 MGHRA, CDR2 YSYEKL. V was shortened by 3 bases and J by 4 bases, with 10 bases between the two germline ends. This CDR3 is built from 13 residues. The CDR3 DNA reads TGCGCCAGCAGCCAGGAGGGTGGTTACGAGCAGTACTTC. It specifies CASSQEGGYEQYF.

The CDR3, as DNA: TGTGCCAGCAGTTCAGTGGACAGTTTCTCCTACGAGCAGTACTTC. It yields the protein CASSSVDSFSYEQYF. The chain has TRBV27 and TRBJ2-7, with TRBD1 as a possible D gene (6 bases). The CDR3 extends over 15 amino acids. From germline, CDR1 is MNHEY and CDR2 SMNVEV (reference sequence). The germline V and J ends were trimmed by 4 bases and 0 bases, with 13 bases remaining between them.

The chain combines TRBV5-1 with TRBJ2-5; D is perhaps TRBD2 (6 bases). With 4 bases removed from V and 4 bases from J, the gap between germline ends came to 14 bases. This CDR3 has 14 amino acids. Germline V gene sequence: CDR1 SGHRS, CDR2 YFSETQ. The DNA of the CDR3 is TGCGCCAGCAGCCCCGGGACTCTCGGAGAGACCCAGTACTTC. Protein: CASSPGTLGETQYF. The full variable domain, completed using reference TRBV5-1 and TRBJ2-5, is KAGVTQTPRYLIKTRGQQVTLSCSPISGHRSVSWYQQTPGQGLQFLFEYFSETQRNKGNFPGRFSGRQFSNSRSEMNVSTLELGDSALYLCASSPGTLGETQYFGPGTRLLVL.

This rearrangement joins TRBV19 to TRBJ1-5; tentative D call: TRBD1 (5 bases). Per germline, CDR1 LNHDA and CDR2 SQIVND (reference sequence). The ends were cut back, 3 bases at V and 6 bases at J, with 9 bases in the middle. The CDR3 loop spans 13 amino acids. The DNA of the CDR3 is TGTGCCAGTAGTATTGGGGCCAGTCAGCCCCAGCATTTT. Amino acid sequence: CASSIGASQPQHF.

Remarks on this clone: Other DNA sequences within the sample encode an identical CDR3. This chain links TRBV3-1 (or the pseudogene TRBV3-2) with TRBJ2-5, with a weak D call TRBD1 (5 bases). The CDR3 loop spans 14 amino acids. Germline lookup yields CDR1 LGHDT and CDR2 YNNKEL (reference sequence). V lost 2 bases and J lost 2, with 9 bases in between. The CDR3 bases are TGTGCCAGCAGCCAATTGGGGCTTCAAGAGACCCAGTACTTC. Translated, it gives CASSQLGLQETQYF.

The rearrangement uses TRBV9 and TRBJ1-2; D call uncertain. CDR1 and CDR2 from the germline V gene are SGDLS and YYNGEE. V lost 0 bases and J lost 4, with 13 bases in between. The CDR3 contains 15 residues. The CDR3 reads CASSVDAAYTYGYTF. CDR3 DNA: TGTGCCAGCAGCGTAGACGCGGCTTACACCTATGGCTACACCTTC.

The V gene is TRBV14, the J gene TRBJ2-1, with unresolved D. This CDR3 is 12 amino acids long. V gave up 6 bases and J gave up 3 bases, with 6 bases separating them. Germline values: CDR1 SGHDN, CDR2 FVKESK. The CDR3 sequence is CASSSVYNEQFF. CDR3 sequence (DNA): TGTGCCAGCAGTTCCGTCTACAATGAGCAGTTCTTC.

The chain recombines TRBV19 with TRBJ2-7, with 7 nucleotides matching TRBD1. The germline V gene has CDR1 LNHDA and CDR2 SQIVND (reference sequence). The CDR3 runs to 15 residues. V was pared by 3 bases and J by 1 base, with 6 bases of the junction left unmatched. CDR3 residues: CASSIWEQGSYEQYF. DNA of the CDR3: TGTGCCAGTAGTATCTGGGAACAGGGGTCCTACGAGCAGTACTTC.

The sample holds a few counts of this clone. The genes are TRBV4-2 and TRBJ1-5; 7 bases are shared with TRBD1. Trimming at V came to 3 bases and at J to 1 base, leaving 3 bases not matched to a gene. Germline values: CDR1 LGHNA, CDR2 YNFKEQ. The CDR3 runs 15 residues. CDR3 coding DNA: TGTGCCAGCAGCCAGCGGACAGGAAGCAATCAGCCCCAGCATTTT. Translating gives CASSQRTGSNQPQHF.